The rows below give T cell receptor beta chains drawn from one sample of a study of shared clonotypes between healthy human individuals. Sequencing used immunoSEQ multiplex PCR; TCRdb keeps in-frame clones, though not all of them. The data show about 2 million clones, roughly 94% seen once. The material sequenced was naive CD8+ T cells sorted from blood. The receptors here all came from a man between 18 and 35 years old in good health. Each CDR3 is given with its conserved first and last residue. Fields, in order: CDR3 protein, CDR3 DNA, J gene, clone size, D gene, V gene. A D gene is named only where the DNA matches it firmly. A clone size is listed for some rows: how often the clone was seen (once, few, many), or a class if it is expanded.

CDR3aa: CASKGGELFF
CDR3nt: TGTGCCAGCAAAGGAGGGGAGCTGTTTTTT
j_gene: TRBJ2-2
abundance: -
d_gene: -
v_gene: TRBV6-5

CDR3aa: CASSLGGAPETQYF
CDR3nt: TGTGCCAGCAGCTTGGGGGGGGCCCCCGAGACCCAGTACTTC
j_gene: TRBJ2-5
abundance: -
d_gene: -
v_gene: TRBV5-6

CDR3aa: CASSLDSSYEQYF
CDR3nt: TGTGCCAGCAGCCTTGACTCCTCCTACGAGCAGTACTTC
j_gene: TRBJ2-7
abundance: -
d_gene: -
v_gene: TRBV28

CDR3aa: CASSEERASGGTDTQYF
CDR3nt: TGTGCCAGCAGTGAGGAAAGGGCTAGCGGGGGCACAGATACGCAGTATTTT
j_gene: TRBJ2-3
abundance: -
d_gene: TRBD2
v_gene: TRBV6-1

CDR3aa: CASSLSESSYNEQFF
CDR3nt: TGTGCCAGCAGTTTATCGGAAAGCTCCTACAATGAGCAGTTCTTC
j_gene: TRBJ2-1
abundance: -
d_gene: -
v_gene: TRBV27

CDR3aa: CASSYSVGEDTGELFF
CDR3nt: TGTGCCAGCAGTTACTCTGTGGGCGAGGACACCGGGGAGCTGTTTTTT
j_gene: TRBJ2-2
abundance: once
d_gene: -
v_gene: TRBV6-5

CDR3aa: CASRVGRVVGYGYTF
CDR3nt: TGTGCCAGCAGGGTCGGCAGGGTGGTGGGCTATGGCTACACCTTC
j_gene: TRBJ1-2
abundance: -
d_gene: -
v_gene: TRBV6-1

CDR3aa: CASSVGGELFF
CDR3nt: TGTGCCAGCAGCGTTGGCGGGGAGCTGTTTTTT
j_gene: TRBJ2-2
abundance: -
d_gene: -
v_gene: TRBV9

CDR3aa: CASSSDRVATGELFF
CDR3nt: TGTGCCAGCAGTTCGGACAGGGTGGCCACCGGGGAGCTGTTTTTT
j_gene: TRBJ2-2
abundance: -
d_gene: TRBD1
v_gene: TRBV7-9

CDR3aa: CASSAGQGDEQYF
CDR3nt: TGCGCCAGCAGCGCAGGACAGGGGGACGAGCAGTACTTC
j_gene: TRBJ2-7
abundance: -
d_gene: TRBD1
v_gene: TRBV5-1

CDR3aa: CASSQDLGTGEETQYF
CDR3nt: TGCGCCAGCAGCCAAGATCTAGGGACAGGCGAAGAGACCCAGTACTTC
j_gene: TRBJ2-5
abundance: -
d_gene: TRBD1
v_gene: TRBV4-3

CDR3aa: CASWNEDGYTF
CDR3nt: TGTGCCAGCTGGAACGAGGATGGCTACACCTTC
j_gene: TRBJ1-2
abundance: few
d_gene: -
v_gene: TRBV6-5

CDR3aa: CASSDLFGPNF
CDR3nt: TGTGCCAGCAGTGACCTCTTCGGCCCCAACTTC
j_gene: TRBJ2-5
abundance: -
d_gene: -
v_gene: TRBV6-5

CDR3aa: CASRGATRVNEQFF
CDR3nt: TGTGCCAGCAGGGGGGCAACGAGGGTCAATGAGCAGTTCTTC
j_gene: TRBJ2-1
abundance: once
d_gene: -
v_gene: TRBV11-2

CDR3aa: CASEGQGQVQYF
CDR3nt: TGTGCCAGCGAGGGACAGGGTCAGGTGCAGTACTTC
j_gene: TRBJ2-7
abundance: -
d_gene: TRBD1
v_gene: TRBV2

CDR3aa: CAGQGAGGTGELFF
CDR3nt: TGTGCCGGTCAGGGGGCAGGGGGTACCGGGGAGCTGTTTTTT
j_gene: TRBJ2-2
abundance: -
d_gene: TRBD1
v_gene: TRBV28

CDR3aa: CASSLRLAGWNGSYEQYF
CDR3nt: TGTGCCAGCAGCCTCCGGCTAGCGGGATGGAATGGATCCTACGAGCAGTACTTC
j_gene: TRBJ2-7
abundance: -
d_gene: TRBD2
v_gene: TRBV13

CDR3aa: CASSPSADRGPMNEQFF
CDR3nt: TGTGCCAGCAGCCCGTCCGCCGACAGGGGGCCAATGAATGAGCAGTTCTTC
j_gene: TRBJ2-1
abundance: -
d_gene: TRBD1
v_gene: TRBV7-9

CDR3aa: CAGNEQFF
CDR3nt: TGTGCGGGGAATGAGCAGTTCTTC
j_gene: TRBJ2-1
abundance: -
d_gene: -
v_gene: TRBV2

CDR3aa: CASSREGATGLNTEAFF
CDR3nt: TGCGCCAGCAGCCGAGAAGGGGCCACAGGGCTGAACACTGAAGCTTTCTTT
j_gene: TRBJ1-1
abundance: -
d_gene: -
v_gene: TRBV4-1

CDR3aa: CAWSVGSGGYEQYF
CDR3nt: TGTGCCTGGAGTGTAGGTAGCGGGGGGTACGAGCAGTACTTC
j_gene: TRBJ2-7
abundance: -
d_gene: TRBD2
v_gene: TRBV30